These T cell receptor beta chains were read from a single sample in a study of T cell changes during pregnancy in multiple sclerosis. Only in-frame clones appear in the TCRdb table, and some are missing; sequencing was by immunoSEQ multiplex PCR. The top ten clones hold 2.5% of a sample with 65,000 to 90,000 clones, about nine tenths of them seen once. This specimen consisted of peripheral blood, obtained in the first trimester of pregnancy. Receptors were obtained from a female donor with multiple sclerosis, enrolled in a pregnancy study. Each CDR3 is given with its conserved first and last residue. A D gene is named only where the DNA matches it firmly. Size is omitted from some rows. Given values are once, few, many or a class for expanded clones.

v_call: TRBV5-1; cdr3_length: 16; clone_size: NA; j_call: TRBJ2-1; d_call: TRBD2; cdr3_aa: CASSLATSGQVGEQFF; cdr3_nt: TGCGCCAGCAGCTTGGCCACTAGCGGGCAAGTAGGTGAGCAGTTCTTC
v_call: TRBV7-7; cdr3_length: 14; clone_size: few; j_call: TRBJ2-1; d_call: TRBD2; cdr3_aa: CASSYSGGADEQFF; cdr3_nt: TGTGCCAGCAGCTACAGCGGGGGGGCCGATGAGCAGTTCTTC
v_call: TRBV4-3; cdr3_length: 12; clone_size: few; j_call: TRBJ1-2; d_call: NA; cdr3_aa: CASSQGGAGYTF; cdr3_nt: TGCGCCAGCAGCCAAGGGGGCGCTGGCTACACCTTC
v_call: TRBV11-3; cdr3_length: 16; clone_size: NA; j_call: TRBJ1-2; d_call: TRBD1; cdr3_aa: CASSRYPGQGIVGYTF; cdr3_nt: TGTGCCAGCAGCCGCTATCCGGGACAGGGAATTGTTGGCTACACCTTC
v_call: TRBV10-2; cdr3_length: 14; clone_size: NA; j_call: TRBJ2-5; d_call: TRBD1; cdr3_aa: CASRGTVIQETQYF; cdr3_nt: TGCGCCAGTAGAGGGACAGTGATACAAGAGACCCAGTACTTC
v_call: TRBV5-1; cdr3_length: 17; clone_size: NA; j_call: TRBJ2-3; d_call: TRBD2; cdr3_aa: CASSLDPLKREGDTQYF; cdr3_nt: TGCGCCAGCAGCTTGGACCCCTTAAAGCGGGAGGGGGATACGCAGTATTTT
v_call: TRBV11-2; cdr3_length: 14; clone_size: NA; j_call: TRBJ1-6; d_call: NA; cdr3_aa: CASSLGRGNSPLHF; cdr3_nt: TGTGCCAGCAGCTTGGGACGGGGGAATTCACCCCTCCACTTT
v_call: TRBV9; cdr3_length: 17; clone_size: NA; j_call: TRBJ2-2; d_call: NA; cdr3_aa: CASSVPAGQTGTGELFF; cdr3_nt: TGTGCCAGCAGCGTACCAGCCGGACAGACGGGCACCGGGGAGCTGTTTTTT
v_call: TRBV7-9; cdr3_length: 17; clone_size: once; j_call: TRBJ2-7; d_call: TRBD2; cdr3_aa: CASSPGGLAGQSYEQYF; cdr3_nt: TGTGCCAGCAGCCCCGGGGGACTAGCGGGCCAGTCCTACGAGCAGTACTTC
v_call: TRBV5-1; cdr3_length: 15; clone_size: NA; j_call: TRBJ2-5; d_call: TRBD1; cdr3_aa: CASSTGQGYQETQYF; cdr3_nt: TGCGCCAGCAGCACGGGACAGGGCTATCAAGAGACCCAGTACTTC
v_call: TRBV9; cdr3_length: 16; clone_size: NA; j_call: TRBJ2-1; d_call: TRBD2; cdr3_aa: CASLCCGSSPNNEQFF; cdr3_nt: TGTGCCAGTCTTTGCTGCGGGAGTTCCCCTAACAATGAGCAGTTCTTC
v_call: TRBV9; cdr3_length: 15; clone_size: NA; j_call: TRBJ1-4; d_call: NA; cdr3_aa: CASSFSTETNEKLFF; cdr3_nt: TGTGCCAGCAGCTTCTCGACGGAGACGAATGAAAAACTGTTTTTT
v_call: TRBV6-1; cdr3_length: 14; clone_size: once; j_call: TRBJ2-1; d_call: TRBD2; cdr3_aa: CASPGLAEGNEQFF; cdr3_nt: TGTGCCAGCCCGGGACTAGCGGAGGGAAATGAGCAGTTCTTC
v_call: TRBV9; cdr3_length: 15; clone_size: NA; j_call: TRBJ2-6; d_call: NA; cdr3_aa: CASSAGTLGANVLTF; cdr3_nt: TGTGCCAGCAGCGCCGGGACACTGGGGGCCAACGTCCTGACTTTC
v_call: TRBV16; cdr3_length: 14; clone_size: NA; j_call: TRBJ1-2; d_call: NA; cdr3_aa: CASSQRGGAFGYTF; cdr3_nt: TGTGCCAGCAGCCAACGCGGGGGGGCTTTTGGCTACACCTTC
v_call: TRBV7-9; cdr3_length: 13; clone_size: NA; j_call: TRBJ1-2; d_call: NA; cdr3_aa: CASSPYAPDGYTF; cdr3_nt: TGTGCCAGCAGCCCTTATGCCCCGGATGGCTACACCTTC
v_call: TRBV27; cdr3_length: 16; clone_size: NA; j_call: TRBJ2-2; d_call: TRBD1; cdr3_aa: CASSLNTGGVTGELFF; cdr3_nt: TGTGCCAGCAGTCTAAATACAGGGGGCGTCACCGGGGAGCTGTTTTTT
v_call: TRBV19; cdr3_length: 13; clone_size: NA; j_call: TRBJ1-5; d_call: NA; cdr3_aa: CATSTGLGQPQHF; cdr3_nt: TGTGCCACCTCTACAGGGCTTGGGCAGCCCCAGCATTTT
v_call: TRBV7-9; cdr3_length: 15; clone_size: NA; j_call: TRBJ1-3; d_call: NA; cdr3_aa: CASSLAKGPRGTIYF; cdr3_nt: TGTGCCAGCAGCTTAGCGAAGGGCCCTCGGGGCACCATATATTTT
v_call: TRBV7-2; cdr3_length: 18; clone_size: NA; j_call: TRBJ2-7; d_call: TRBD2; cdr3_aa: CASSLAYRGGALAPEQYF; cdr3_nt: TGTGCCAGCAGCTTAGCGTATCGGGGGGGAGCCCTTGCCCCCGAGCAGTACTTC
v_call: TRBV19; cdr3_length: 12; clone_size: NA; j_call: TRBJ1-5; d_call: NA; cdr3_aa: CASSPWAQPQHF; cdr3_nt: TGTGCCAGTAGCCCCTGGGCGCAGCCCCAGCATTTT
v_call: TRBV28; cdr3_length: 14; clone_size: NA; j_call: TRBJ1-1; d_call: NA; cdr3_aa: CASSLFLGRSEAFF; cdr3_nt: TGTGCCAGCAGTTTATTCTTAGGGAGGTCTGAAGCTTTCTTT
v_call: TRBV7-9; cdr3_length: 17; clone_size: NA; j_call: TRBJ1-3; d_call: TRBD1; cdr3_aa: CASSLVLQGNGGNTIYF; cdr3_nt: TGTGCCAGCAGCTTAGTCCTACAGGGGAACGGAGGAAACACCATATATTTT
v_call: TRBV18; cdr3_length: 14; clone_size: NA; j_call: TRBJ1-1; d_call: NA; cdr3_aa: CASSDATGSTEAFF; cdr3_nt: TGTGCCAGCTCGGATGCAACAGGGAGCACTGAAGCTTTCTTT
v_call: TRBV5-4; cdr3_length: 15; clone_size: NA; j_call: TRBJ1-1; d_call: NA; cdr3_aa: CASSFRVAVNTEAFF; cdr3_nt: TGTGCCAGCAGCTTCAGGGTGGCGGTCAACACTGAAGCTTTCTTT
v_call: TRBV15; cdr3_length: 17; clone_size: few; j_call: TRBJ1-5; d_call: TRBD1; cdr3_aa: CATSRDWGQGGNQPQHF; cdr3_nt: TGTGCCACCAGCAGAGATTGGGGACAGGGGGGAAATCAGCCCCAGCATTTT
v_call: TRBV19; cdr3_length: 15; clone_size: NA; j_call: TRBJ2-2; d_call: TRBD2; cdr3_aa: CASSVGLASTGELFF; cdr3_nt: TGTGCCAGTAGTGTAGGACTAGCATCCACCGGGGAGCTGTTTTTT
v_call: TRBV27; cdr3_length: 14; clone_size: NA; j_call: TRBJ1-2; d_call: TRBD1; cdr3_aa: CASRPDRGGYGYTF; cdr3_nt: TGTGCCAGCAGGCCCGACAGGGGTGGATATGGCTACACCTTC
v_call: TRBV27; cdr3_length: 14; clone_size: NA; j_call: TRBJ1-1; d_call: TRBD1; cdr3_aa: CASSDRGMNTEAFF; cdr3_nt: TGTGCCAGCAGCGACAGGGGAATGAACACTGAAGCTTTCTTT
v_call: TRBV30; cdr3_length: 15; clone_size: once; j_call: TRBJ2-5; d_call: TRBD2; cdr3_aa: CAWSVRGGPRGTQYF; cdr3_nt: TGTGCCTGGAGTGTACGGGGGGGGCCCCGGGGTACCCAGTACTTC
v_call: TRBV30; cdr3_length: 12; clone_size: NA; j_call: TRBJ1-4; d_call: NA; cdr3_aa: CALASVNEKLFF; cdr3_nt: TGTGCGCTGGCCAGCGTTAATGAAAAACTGTTTTTT
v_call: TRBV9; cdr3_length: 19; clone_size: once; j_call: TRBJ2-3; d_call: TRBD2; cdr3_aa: CASSEGDGAGGRGTDTQYF; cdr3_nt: TGTGCCAGCAGCGAGGGCGACGGGGCGGGGGGGCGAGGCACAGATACGCAGTATTTT
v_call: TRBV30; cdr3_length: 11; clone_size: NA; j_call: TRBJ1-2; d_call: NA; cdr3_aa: CAWGQPYGYTF; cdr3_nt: TGTGCCTGGGGACAGCCCTATGGCTACACCTTC
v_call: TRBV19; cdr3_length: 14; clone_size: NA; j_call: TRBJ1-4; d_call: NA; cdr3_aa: CASSFSGTTEKLFF; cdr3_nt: TGTGCCAGTAGTTTCTCCGGGACAACTGAAAAACTGTTTTTT
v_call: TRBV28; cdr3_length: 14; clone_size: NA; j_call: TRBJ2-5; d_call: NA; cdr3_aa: CASSLGQIQETQYF; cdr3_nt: TGTGCCAGCAGTTTAGGGCAGATCCAAGAGACCCAGTACTTC
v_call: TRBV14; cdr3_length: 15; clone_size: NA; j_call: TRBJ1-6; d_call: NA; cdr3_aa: CASSQLGSANSPLHF; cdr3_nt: TGTGCCAGCAGCCAACTTGGGAGTGCTAATTCACCCCTCCACTTT